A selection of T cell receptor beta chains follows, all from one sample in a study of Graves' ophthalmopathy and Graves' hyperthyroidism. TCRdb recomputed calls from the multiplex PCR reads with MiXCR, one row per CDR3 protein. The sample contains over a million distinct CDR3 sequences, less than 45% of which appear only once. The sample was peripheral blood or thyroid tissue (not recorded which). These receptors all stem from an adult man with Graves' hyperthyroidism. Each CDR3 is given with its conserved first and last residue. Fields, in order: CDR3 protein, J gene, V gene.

CDR3aa: CASSQDRSTSSYEQYF
j_gene: TRBJ2-7
v_gene: TRBV4-3

CDR3aa: CASSDESGEQYF
j_gene: TRBJ2-7
v_gene: TRBV5-5

CDR3aa: CSSRVDQETQYF
j_gene: TRBJ2-5
v_gene: TRBV29-1

CDR3aa: CATSVRSTGANVLTF
j_gene: TRBJ2-6
v_gene: TRBV15

CDR3aa: CAISESDWAGSQETQYF
j_gene: TRBJ2-5
v_gene: TRBV10-3

CDR3aa: CASSLVGTGIPYEQYF
j_gene: TRBJ2-7
v_gene: TRBV5-6

CDR3aa: CATSHRGKGIGELFF
j_gene: TRBJ2-2
v_gene: TRBV24-1

CDR3aa: CASSPTLSRDRAWEQYF
j_gene: TRBJ2-7
v_gene: TRBV14

CDR3aa: CANSLRPDSNQPQHF
j_gene: TRBJ1-5
v_gene: TRBV28

CDR3aa: CASSQSVGGRETQYF
j_gene: TRBJ2-5
v_gene: TRBV16

CDR3aa: CASSLGGGGFHEQYF
j_gene: TRBJ2-7
v_gene: TRBV7-2

CDR3aa: CAISGTGSGELFF
j_gene: TRBJ2-2
v_gene: TRBV10-3

CDR3aa: CASSPKAGGPLSNSPLHF
j_gene: TRBJ1-6
v_gene: TRBV9

CDR3aa: CASRYRVQETQYF
j_gene: TRBJ2-5
v_gene: TRBV5-6

CDR3aa: CASRGREGTYEQYF
j_gene: TRBJ2-7
v_gene: TRBV9

CDR3aa: CASSLLSGSPAYEQYF
j_gene: TRBJ2-7
v_gene: TRBV7-2

CDR3aa: CASSLGEGWETQYF
j_gene: TRBJ2-5
v_gene: TRBV12-3/TRBV12-4

CDR3aa: CASNLQGSYNSPLHF
j_gene: TRBJ1-6
v_gene: TRBV5-6

CDR3aa: CASSRPSGGGDTEAFF
j_gene: TRBJ1-1
v_gene: TRBV11-2

CDR3aa: CSATPFRQGEKLFF
j_gene: TRBJ1-4
v_gene: TRBV20-1

CDR3aa: CASEDRWTGELFF
j_gene: TRBJ2-2
v_gene: TRBV25-1

CDR3aa: CASTGQTHAAGYTF
j_gene: TRBJ1-2
v_gene: TRBV10-2

CDR3aa: CASSIRPSVDTEAFF
j_gene: TRBJ1-1
v_gene: TRBV19

CDR3aa: CASSLAGIHEQYF
j_gene: TRBJ2-7
v_gene: TRBV11-2